This T cell receptor (beta chain) was sequenced for a study of blood T cell repertoires in COVID-19. Study-level information: The samples span acute and convalescent COVID-19 from the United States, Italy and Spain. From T cells, B-cell-depleted T cells, or PBMCs came the material, which was cDNA or gDNA.

The CDR3 totals 14 residues. CDR1 SGHRS and CDR2 YFSETQ come from the germline V gene. Losses at the gene ends were 4 bases for V and 2 bases for J; bases not matched to a gene: 5. Original processing methods: Amplified reference gene primers provided the basis for estimating nucleated cell counts. This table comes from immunoSEQ multiplex PCR, and its TCRdb copy is limited to in-frame clones, with some not included. That table furnishes V, J and clone size, whereas the DNA furnished D and trimming. This sample yields about 240,000 clones, of which around 81% are seen a single time; roughly 1.9% belongs to the top ten.

The chain recombines TRBV5-1 with TRBJ2-7; 8 bases match TRBD1. The source of this sequence is a man in his thirties or forties who had recovered from COVID-19. The sample taken for sequencing was peripheral blood. The CDR3 DNA follows: TGCGCCAGCAGCGTGGACAGGGAGACCTACGAGCAGTACTTC. Translating it yields CASSVDRETYEQYF.